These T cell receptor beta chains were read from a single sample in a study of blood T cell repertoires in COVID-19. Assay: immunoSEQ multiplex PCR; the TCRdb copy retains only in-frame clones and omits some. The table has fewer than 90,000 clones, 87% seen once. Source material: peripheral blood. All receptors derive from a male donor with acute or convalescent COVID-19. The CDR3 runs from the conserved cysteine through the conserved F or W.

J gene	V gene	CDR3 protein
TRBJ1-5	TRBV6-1	CASSDSQPQHF
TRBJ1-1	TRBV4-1	CASSVTGTASGAFF
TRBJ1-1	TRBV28	CASSPGGDRGRTEAFF
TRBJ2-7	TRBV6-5	CASSPLTGGSYEQYF
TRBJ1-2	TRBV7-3	CASRWNGQGNYGYTF
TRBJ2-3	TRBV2	CASSERGAGAQDTQYF
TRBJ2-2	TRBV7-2	CASSIGQGSGELFF
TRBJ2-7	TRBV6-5	CASSVAGGYEQYF
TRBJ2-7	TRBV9	CASSVGPGGASYEQYF
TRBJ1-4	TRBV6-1	CASSEGTGTEKLFF
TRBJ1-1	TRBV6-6	CAIGGFRGSNTEAFF
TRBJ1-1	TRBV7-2	CASSPHRGNTEAFF
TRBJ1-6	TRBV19	CASSPRTGNNSPLHF
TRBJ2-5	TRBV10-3	CAISGQEGETQYF
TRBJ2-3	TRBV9	CASSGSLATDTQYF
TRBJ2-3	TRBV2	CASSARVTQYF
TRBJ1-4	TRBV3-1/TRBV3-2	CASSLRTGGDEKLFF
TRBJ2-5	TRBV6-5	CASSYSPRGRETQYF
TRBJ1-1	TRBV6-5	CASSRDRGRVTEAFF
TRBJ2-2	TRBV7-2	CASSPTGTRHTGELFF
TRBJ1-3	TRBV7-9	CASSSRTEGNTIYF
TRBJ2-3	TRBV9	CASSFTGTDTQYF
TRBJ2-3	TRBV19	CASSYLGSSGQYF
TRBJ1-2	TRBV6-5	CASSYEGQGAGGYTF
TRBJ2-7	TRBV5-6	CASSREDEQYF
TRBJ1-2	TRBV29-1	CSVERGLVGYTF
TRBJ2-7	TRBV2	CASSPSLSSYEQYF
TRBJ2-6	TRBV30	CAWSVFPGGANVLTF
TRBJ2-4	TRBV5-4	CASSRGGAGQNIQYF
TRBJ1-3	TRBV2	CASSDDPRPGSGNTIYF
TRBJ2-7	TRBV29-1	CSVGQGGEQYF
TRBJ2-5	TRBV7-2	CASSLWRDRETQYF
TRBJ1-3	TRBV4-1	CASSQGREGNTIYF
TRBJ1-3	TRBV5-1	CASRPGHSSGNTIYF
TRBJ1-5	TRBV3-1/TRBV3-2	CASSQDLTRGQPQHF
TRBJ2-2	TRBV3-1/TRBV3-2	CASSQEGRLNTGELFF
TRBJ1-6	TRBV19	CAKIQGFSPLHF
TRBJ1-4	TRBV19	CASSNTPQGATNEKLFF
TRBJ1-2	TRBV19	CASRKSADDRFYGYTF
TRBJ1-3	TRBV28	CASTSRGSGNTIYF
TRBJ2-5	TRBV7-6	CASSLYFRGQETQYF
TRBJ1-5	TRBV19	CATQRAGEGNQPQHF
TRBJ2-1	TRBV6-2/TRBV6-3	CASSQQFYNEQFF